The clone carrying this T cell receptor (beta chain) was seen more than once but under ten times. TCRdb reprocessed the 5' RACE reads via MiXCR and lists one record per CDR3 protein. This table holds approximately 67,000 distinct CDR3 sequences, approximately 16% found once. Trimming took 0 bases from V and 3 from J, leaving 16 bases between them. The germline gives CDR1 SGDLS, CDR2 YYNGEE. The CDR3 is 16 amino acids. This sample was included in a study of HIV-infected patients and healthy controls. The origin of this receptor is a human donor in good health. The material sequenced was CD4+ T cells from blood. V is TRBV9 and J is TRBJ2-7; maybe TRBD2 (6 bases). The CDR3 DNA is TGTGCCAGCAGCGTAGACCCGGGAGCAAAATACTACGAGCAGTACTTC. Its translation is CASSVDPGAKYYEQYF.